The 3 T cell receptor beta chains below were found in one sample sequenced in a study of CD8+ T cells in alopecia areata. Extracted from the samples, RNA was reverse transcribed into cDNA to serve as the sequencing template. Clones were sequenced by immunoSEQ multiplex PCR, and TCRdb holds only the in-frame ones, with some missing. The sample has approximately 13,000 clones; roughly three fifths are singletons. CD4+ cells underwent sorting into CD25+CD127- cells for about 5 patients. The sequencing sample was made of CD4+ Tregs sorted from blood. The receptors were gathered from a human donor with alopecia areata.

V is TRBV28 and J is TRBJ2-7, with D hard to call. CDR3 length equals 14 residues. Trimming left V 5 bases short and J 3 bases short, with 14 bases between. CDR1 is MDHEN, CDR2 SYDVKM, per germline. CDR3 sequence: CASSAAPTLYEQYF. For the CDR3, the DNA is TGTGCCAGCAGTGCAGCACCAACCCTCTACGAGCAGTACTTC.

The chain carries TRBV7-9 and TRBJ1-3; weak D call: TRBD1 (6 bases). This CDR3 spans 15 amino acids. Germline V CDR1 and CDR2: SEHNR, FQNEAQ (reference sequence). V was clipped by 1 base and J by 0 bases, with 7 bases between them. CDR3: CASSLGDNSGNTIYF. The CDR3 DNA is TGTGCCAGCAGCTTAGGGGACAACTCTGGAAACACCATATATTTT.

The chain is built from TRBV6-4 and TRBJ1-1; the match to TRBD1 covers 8 bases. From germline, CDR1 is MRHNA and CDR2 SNTAGT. Trimming cost V 6 bases and J 4 bases; bases outside gene matches: 4. CDR3 length: 13 amino acids. The CDR3 DNA reads as TGTGCCAGCAGCAAAGACAGGGGCACTGAAGCTTTCTTT. Residues: CASSKDRGTEAFF.